The rows below give T cell receptor beta chains drawn from one sample of a study of early T cells in non-severe SARS-CoV-2 infection. MiXCR, run by TCRdb on the 5' RACE reads, gives a single entry per CDR3 protein. The data contain around 80,000 distinct CDR3 sequences, under 11% of them singletons. The material was whole blood, obtained at baseline. The origin of the receptors is an adult who was a healthcare worker with PCR-confirmed SARS-CoV-2 infection or an uninfected control (not recorded which). CDR3s include the opening cysteine and the closing phenylalanine or tryptophan. The D gene is left open where the match is weak. Size tells how often a clone was seen (once, few, many) or the class of an expanded clone, and some rows leave it out.

j_gene: TRBJ2-7
d_gene: -
v_gene: TRBV7-2
abundance: -
CDR3nt: TGTGCCAGCAGCCCAGGTCGACAATCAGCCTACGAGCAGTACTTC
CDR3aa: CASSPGRQSAYEQYF

j_gene: TRBJ2-1
d_gene: TRBD2
v_gene: TRBV7-2
abundance: few
CDR3nt: TGTGCCAGCAGCTTAGTGGGCGGGAGGGCCGCAAATGAGCAGTTCTTC
CDR3aa: CASSLVGGRAANEQFF

j_gene: TRBJ2-1
d_gene: -
v_gene: TRBV4-1
abundance: few
CDR3nt: TGCGCCAGCAGCCTCCTGGTGGGGGCGCGTGAGCAGTTCTTC
CDR3aa: CASSLLVGAREQFF

j_gene: TRBJ2-7
d_gene: -
v_gene: TRBV30
abundance: many
CDR3nt: TGTGCCTGGAGCGAGCCAGCCTCCTACGAGCAGTACTTC
CDR3aa: CAWSEPASYEQYF

j_gene: TRBJ2-2
d_gene: -
v_gene: TRBV28
abundance: -
CDR3nt: TGTGCCAGCCGCCGGCGAACAGGGATCGCCGGGGAGCTGTTTTTT
CDR3aa: CASRRRTGIAGELFF

j_gene: TRBJ2-5
d_gene: -
v_gene: TRBV11-2
abundance: few
CDR3nt: TGTGCCAGCAGCTTAGATCAATGGGGGCGCGAGACCCAGTACTTC
CDR3aa: CASSLDQWGRETQYF

j_gene: TRBJ2-1
d_gene: TRBD2
v_gene: TRBV10-3
abundance: -
CDR3nt: TGTGCCATCAGTGACCCTCTAGCGGGCTCCTACAATGAGCAGTTCTTC
CDR3aa: CAISDPLAGSYNEQFF

j_gene: TRBJ2-6
d_gene: -
v_gene: TRBV9
abundance: -
CDR3nt: TGTGCCAGCAGCGTGGCTCTCTCTGGGGCCAACGTCCTGACTTTC
CDR3aa: CASSVALSGANVLTF

j_gene: TRBJ2-7
d_gene: -
v_gene: TRBV19
abundance: -
CDR3nt: TGTGCCAGTAGTCTCTTGGGGCCCAACTACGAGCAGTACTTC
CDR3aa: CASSLLGPNYEQYF

j_gene: TRBJ2-1
d_gene: -
v_gene: TRBV20-1
abundance: many
CDR3nt: TGCAGTGCCGGTGTTGAGCAGTTCTTC
CDR3aa: CSAGVEQFF

j_gene: TRBJ1-2
d_gene: -
v_gene: TRBV20-1
abundance: few
CDR3nt: TGCAGTGCTAGAGGGCCGTTGGGCTACACCTTC
CDR3aa: CSARGPLGYTF

j_gene: TRBJ2-7
d_gene: TRBD2
v_gene: TRBV5-4
abundance: -
CDR3nt: TGTGCCAGCAGCTTGGGTGGGAGCGGGAGATCCTACGAGCAGTACTTC
CDR3aa: CASSLGGSGRSYEQYF

j_gene: TRBJ2-3
d_gene: TRBD2
v_gene: TRBV4-1
abundance: -
CDR3nt: TGCGCCAGCAGCCCACTAGCGGGAGGGCCGTCTGGGACAGATACGCAGTATTTT
CDR3aa: CASSPLAGGPSGTDTQYF

j_gene: TRBJ2-1
d_gene: TRBD2
v_gene: TRBV11-1
abundance: -
CDR3nt: TGTGCCAGCAGCTTATTCGGGACTAGCGGTGAGCAGTTCTTC
CDR3aa: CASSLFGTSGEQFF

j_gene: TRBJ2-7
d_gene: -
v_gene: TRBV5-1
abundance: -
CDR3nt: TGCGCCAGCAGCTTGGAATATGGGGTTAGTGGCGAGCAGTACTTC
CDR3aa: CASSLEYGVSGEQYF

j_gene: TRBJ2-1
d_gene: TRBD2
v_gene: TRBV5-1
abundance: -
CDR3nt: TGCGCCAGCAGCGGAAGACTGGGACTAGCGGGCCACAATGAGCAGTTCTTC
CDR3aa: CASSGRLGLAGHNEQFF

j_gene: TRBJ2-7
d_gene: TRBD2
v_gene: TRBV20-1
abundance: many
CDR3nt: TGCAGTGCTAGAGATAGACTAGCGGGAGTCGGCGAGCAGTACTTC
CDR3aa: CSARDRLAGVGEQYF

j_gene: TRBJ2-7
d_gene: TRBD2
v_gene: TRBV4-1
abundance: -
CDR3nt: TGCGCCAGCAGCCAAGAAGCTAGCGGGAGTCAAAAGCAGTACTTC
CDR3aa: CASSQEASGSQKQYF

j_gene: TRBJ2-3
d_gene: TRBD2
v_gene: TRBV7-9
abundance: -
CDR3nt: TGTGCCAGCAGCGTAGCGGGAGATACGCAGTATTTT
CDR3aa: CASSVAGDTQYF

j_gene: TRBJ2-1
d_gene: -
v_gene: TRBV6-1
abundance: many
CDR3nt: TGTGCCAGCAGTGCCCGACTATCCGCCTACAATGAGCAGTTCTTC
CDR3aa: CASSARLSAYNEQFF

j_gene: TRBJ2-7
d_gene: TRBD1
v_gene: TRBV4-1
abundance: -
CDR3nt: TGCGCCAGCAGCCAAGATAGGGGGCCCCACTACGAGCAGTACTTC
CDR3aa: CASSQDRGPHYEQYF

j_gene: TRBJ2-1
d_gene: TRBD2
v_gene: TRBV15
abundance: few
CDR3nt: TGTGCCACCAGCAGAGGTCCGACTAGCGGGAATGAGCAGTTCTTC
CDR3aa: CATSRGPTSGNEQFF

j_gene: TRBJ2-1
d_gene: -
v_gene: TRBV7-8
abundance: many
CDR3nt: TGTGCCAGCAGCTTAAGCGGGGAGCAGTTCTTC
CDR3aa: CASSLSGEQFF

j_gene: TRBJ2-2
d_gene: TRBD2
v_gene: TRBV28
abundance: few
CDR3nt: TGTGCCAGCAGCACTGCCGTCCGGGCTAGCGGGGCAAACACCGGGGAGCTGTTTTTT
CDR3aa: CASSTAVRASGANTGELFF

j_gene: TRBJ2-3
d_gene: TRBD2
v_gene: TRBV13
abundance: few
CDR3nt: TGTGCCAGCAGCCGCGGGACTAGCCTCGCAGATACGCAGTATTTT
CDR3aa: CASSRGTSLADTQYF

j_gene: TRBJ1-2
d_gene: TRBD1
v_gene: TRBV5-1
abundance: many
CDR3nt: TGCGCCAGCAGTCATACCGGGACAGGGGGTAATGGCTACACCTTC
CDR3aa: CASSHTGTGGNGYTF

j_gene: TRBJ2-5
d_gene: -
v_gene: TRBV4-1
abundance: many
CDR3nt: TGCGCCAGCAGCCAAGACGTTTCGGGGCAAGAGACCCAGTACTTC
CDR3aa: CASSQDVSGQETQYF

j_gene: TRBJ1-2
d_gene: -
v_gene: TRBV20-1
abundance: many
CDR3nt: TGCAGTGCTGCCCGGGGGGGAGATGGCTACACCTTC
CDR3aa: CSAARGGDGYTF

j_gene: TRBJ2-7
d_gene: TRBD2
v_gene: TRBV30
abundance: many
CDR3nt: TGTGCCTGGGCCCGGGCGGGAGTCTACGAGCAGTACTTC
CDR3aa: CAWARAGVYEQYF

j_gene: TRBJ2-2
d_gene: -
v_gene: TRBV7-2
abundance: many
CDR3nt: TGTGCCAGCAGCCCTGACTACACCGGGGAGCTGTTTTTT
CDR3aa: CASSPDYTGELFF

j_gene: TRBJ2-2
d_gene: -
v_gene: TRBV28
abundance: -
CDR3nt: TGTGCCAGCACCCCCCCCGGGGGAAACACCGGGGAGCTGTTTTTT
CDR3aa: CASTPPGGNTGELFF

j_gene: TRBJ2-1
d_gene: TRBD1
v_gene: TRBV5-1
abundance: many
CDR3nt: TGCGCCAGCAGCTCCACCCTGACAGGGGAAACTTACAATGAGCAGTTCTTC
CDR3aa: CASSSTLTGETYNEQFF

j_gene: TRBJ2-7
d_gene: TRBD2
v_gene: TRBV29-1
abundance: many
CDR3nt: TGCAGCGTTGTCGGCCTAGCGGGAATCGACGAGCAGTACTTC
CDR3aa: CSVVGLAGIDEQYF

j_gene: TRBJ2-5
d_gene: -
v_gene: TRBV12-3/TRBV12-4
abundance: -
CDR3nt: TGTGCCAGCAGTTCCCTACTAGGGGTGGTACAAGAGACCCAGTACTTC
CDR3aa: CASSSLLGVVQETQYF

j_gene: TRBJ2-5
d_gene: -
v_gene: TRBV6-5
abundance: few
CDR3nt: TGTGCCAGCAGTTACAGACCGGGGGAGACCCAGTACTTC
CDR3aa: CASSYRPGETQYF

j_gene: TRBJ2-7
d_gene: -
v_gene: TRBV5-5
abundance: -
CDR3nt: TGTGCCAGCAGCCCCCAGGGCCTTGGTGAGCAGTACTTC
CDR3aa: CASSPQGLGEQYF

j_gene: TRBJ2-2
d_gene: TRBD2
v_gene: TRBV19
abundance: -
CDR3nt: TGTGCCAGTAGTATAGCTAGACTAGCCGGCACCGGGGAGCTGTTTTTT
CDR3aa: CASSIARLAGTGELFF

j_gene: TRBJ2-3
d_gene: TRBD2
v_gene: TRBV7-9
abundance: few
CDR3nt: TGTGCCAGCAGCCTTCCGACGACAGGACTAGCGGGAGGCGATACAGATACGCAGTATTTT
CDR3aa: CASSLPTTGLAGGDTDTQYF

j_gene: TRBJ2-7
d_gene: TRBD2
v_gene: TRBV6-5
abundance: few
CDR3nt: TGTGCCAGCAGCCCACTAGCGGGAGCCGAGCAGTACTTC
CDR3aa: CASSPLAGAEQYF

j_gene: TRBJ2-7
d_gene: TRBD1
v_gene: TRBV5-5
abundance: few
CDR3nt: TGTGCCAGCAGGTCCCCGGGGACAGCGTACGAGCAGTACTTC
CDR3aa: CASRSPGTAYEQYF

j_gene: TRBJ2-1
d_gene: -
v_gene: TRBV7-6
abundance: -
CDR3nt: TGTGCCAGCAGCCCCCAGAGGGCAGCTATGGACAATGAGCAGTTCTTC
CDR3aa: CASSPQRAAMDNEQFF

j_gene: TRBJ1-1
d_gene: -
v_gene: TRBV10-3
abundance: few
CDR3nt: TGTGCCATCAGTGGGGCGGGCACTGAAGCTTTCTTT
CDR3aa: CAISGAGTEAFF

j_gene: TRBJ2-7
d_gene: TRBD2
v_gene: TRBV18
abundance: many
CDR3nt: TGTGCCAGTCTAGGACTAGCGGACTACGAGCAGTACTTC
CDR3aa: CASLGLADYEQYF

j_gene: TRBJ1-4
d_gene: -
v_gene: TRBV12-3/TRBV12-4
abundance: few
CDR3nt: TGTGCCAGCACCCCCGGGACTTCCACATTCAATGAAAAACTGTTTTTT
CDR3aa: CASTPGTSTFNEKLFF

j_gene: TRBJ2-1
d_gene: TRBD2
v_gene: TRBV20-1
abundance: -
CDR3nt: TGCAGTGCTAGTCGGCCTAGCGGGAGGGAGAATGAGCAGTTCTTC
CDR3aa: CSASRPSGRENEQFF